These 18 T cell receptor beta chains originate from one sample sequenced in a study of CD8 T cells in Susac syndrome. The RNA input was roughly 0.45 to 1 ug, and it was reverse transcribed with random hexamers. TCRdb used MiXCR to reprocess the immunoSEQ multiplex PCR reads, holding one entry per CDR3 protein. The sample comprises approximately 120,000 distinct CDR3 sequences, more than 85% of which are singletons, and 0.25% to 0.35% rests with the top ten. Sequenced sample: CD8+ T cells from PBMCs. These receptors came from a human donor with multiple sclerosis.

J is TRBJ2-6 and V is TRBV9; 7 positions agree with TRBD1. CDR1 SGDLS and CDR2 YYNGEE come from the germline V gene. The J segment lost 2 bases and the V segment lost 7 bases, leaving 9 bases of the junction unmatched. This CDR3 is built from 16 residues. The CDR3 reads CASGVTGPAGANVLTF. CDR3 DNA: TGTGCCAGCGGAGTGACAGGGCCTGCTGGGGCCAACGTCCTGACTTTC.

The gene calls are TRBV7-9 and TRBJ2-2; 7 nucleotides line up with TRBD1. Germline V lookup: CDR1 SEHNR, CDR2 FQNEAQ (reference sequence). V was clipped by 11 bases and J by 4 bases; unmatched bases: 4. The length of the CDR3 is 12 residues. CDR3 in DNA: TGTGCCTACCGGGACAGCACCGGGGAGCTGTTTTTT. Protein sequence: CAYRDSTGELFF.

The chain employs TRBV19 and TRBJ2-1, with TRBD2 identical over 7 bases. Germline V gene sequence: CDR1 LNHDA, CDR2 SQIVND (reference sequence). V dropped 7 bases and J dropped 4; count of bases not matched to a gene: 4. The CDR3 covers 13 residues. CDR3 loop: CASTGSGYNEQFF. The CDR3 DNA sequence: TGTGCCAGTACAGGTAGCGGGTACAATGAGCAGTTCTTC.

This clonotype was counted once. J is TRBJ1-6 and V is TRBV9; D not resolved. V lost 3 bases and J lost 6, with 4 bases in between. The germline CDR1 and CDR2 sequences are SGDLS and YYNGEE. The CDR3 totals 12 residues. Here the CDR3 reads CASSGGNSPLHF. In nucleotides, the CDR3 is TGTGCCAGCAGCGGCGGTAATTCACCCCTCCACTTT.

In nucleotides, the CDR3 is TGTGCCAGCAGCTCGGACAGGGGAGGGGCCTATGGCTACACCTTC. This translates into CASSSDRGGAYGYTF. The V call is TRBV7-9, the J call TRBJ1-2, with 9 bases fitting TRBD1. The germline V gene has CDR1 SEHNR and CDR2 FQNEAQ (reference sequence). This CDR3 region has 15 residues. V shed 4 bases, J shed 4 bases, and the junction held 7 bases outside the gene matches. Full variable domain (remainder filled in from reference TRBV7-9 and TRBJ1-2): DTGVSQNPRHKITKRGQNVTFRCDPISEHNRLYWYRQTLGQGPEFLTYFQNEAQLEKSRLLSDRFSAERPKGSFSTLEIQRTEQGDSAMYLCASSSDRGGAYGYTFGSGTRLTVV.

The rearrangement uses TRBV14 and TRBJ2-7; D is uncertain. Germline loops: CDR1 SGHDN, CDR2 FVKESK. V shed 5 bases and J shed 2 bases, with 4 bases lying between them. This CDR3 region has 11 residues. The CDR3 loop reads CASSMTYEQYF. The CDR3 nucleotides read TGTGCCAGCAGCATGACCTACGAGCAGTACTTC.

The chain employs TRBV6-1 and TRBJ2-7; no clear D. Germline V gives CDR1 MNHNS, CDR2 SASEGT. This CDR3 contains 15 residues. Trimming pared 5 bases from V and 0 bases from J, leaving 14 bases between. In DNA form, the CDR3 reads TGTGCCAGCAGTAAGTCCCCGCTTGGCTCCTACGAGCAGTACTTC. As protein: CASSKSPLGSYEQYF.

V usage is TRBV20-1 and J usage is TRBJ2-5; 8 nucleotides agree with TRBD2. The ends lost 0 bases at V and 5 bases at J; junction bases unmatched: 11. Germline CDR1 and CDR2: DFQATT and SNEGSKA (reference sequence). The CDR3 sequence is 16 residues long. CDR3 residues: CSARDFKGLEFETQYF. The CDR3 DNA sequence: TGCAGTGCTAGAGATTTCAAGGGACTAGAGTTTGAGACCCAGTACTTC.

The rearrangement links TRBV9 to TRBJ2-1; either TRBD1 or TRBD2 may fit D (7 bases each). This CDR3 is built from 11 residues. CDR1 and CDR2 (germline): SGDLS, YYNGEE. Trimming removed 7 bases at V and 12 bases at J, with 14 bases between. The CDR3 protein is CASGEGAWQFF. The CDR3 nucleotides read TGTGCCAGCGGGGAGGGGGCATGGCAGTTCTTC.

The CDR3 spells CATSRVADTQYF. CDR3 coding DNA: TGTGCCACCAGCAGAGTGGCGGATACGCAGTATTTT. This rearrangement joins TRBV15 to TRBJ2-3; D not resolved. Per germline, CDR1 LNHNV and CDR2 YYDKDF (reference sequence). This CDR3 comprises 12 residues. Trimming removed 1 base at V and 6 bases at J, with 5 bases between.

The chain combines TRBV27 with TRBJ2-7; D is perhaps TRBD1 (6 bases). V was trimmed by 6 bases and J by 0 bases, leaving 12 bases between them. Germline V gene sequence: CDR1 MNHEY, CDR2 SMNVEV (reference sequence). The CDR3 is 14 amino acids. CDR3 sequence: CASRGAPSSYEQYV. In nucleotides, the CDR3 is TGTGCCAGCAGGGGGGCCCCGAGCTCCTACGAGCAGTACGTC.

V gene TRBV7-2 combines with J gene TRBJ2-7; 7 nucleotides align to TRBD1. Per the germline V gene, CDR1 is SGHTA and CDR2 is FQGNSA. The CDR3 consists of 13 residues. Unmatched junction bases numbered 0, after V lost 2 bases and J lost 2 bases. For the CDR3, the DNA is TGTGCCAGCAGCTTACAGGGGGCCTACGAGCAGTACTTC. Translated, it gives CASSLQGAYEQYF.

The V gene is TRBV20-1, the J gene TRBJ2-1; no reliable D call. The germline CDR1 and CDR2 sequences are DFQATT and SNEGSKA (reference sequence). The CDR3 contains 12 residues. V was shortened by 3 bases and J by 8 bases, with 11 bases between the two germline ends. In DNA form, the CDR3 reads TGCAGTGCTAGTGCTAAAGTGGATGAGCAGTTCTTC. Its protein is CSASAKVDEQFF.

The J gene is TRBJ1-1, the V gene TRBV5-6; tentatively, D is TRBD1 (5 bases). Between the trimmed V and J ends, which lost 4 bases and 3 bases, there was a span of 13 bases. The CDR3 length is 14 residues. Germline V gives CDR1 SGHDT, CDR2 YYEEEE. CDR3 amino acids: CASSPGDAYTEAFF. DNA for the CDR3: TGTGCCAGCAGCCCCGGGGACGCGTACACTGAAGCTTTCTTT.

V usage is TRBV12-3 or TRBV12-4 and J usage is TRBJ1-6; D not certain. The CDR3 has 16 amino acids. Trimming cost V 6 bases and J 9 bases, with 21 bases left between them. The chain's CDR3 is CASSPLGSGLFSPLHF. As DNA, the CDR3 is TGTGCCAGCAGCCCGCTAGGCTCTGGATTATTTTCACCCCTCCACTTT.

This clonotype appeared once. The genes are TRBV27 and TRBJ1-2; TRBD1 is a possible D gene (6 bases). V dropped 5 bases and J dropped 0 bases, with 13 bases sitting between them. The CDR3 covers 15 residues. Germline CDR1 reads MNHEY; CDR2 reads SMNVEV (reference sequence). CDR3 nucleotides: TGTGCCAGCAGTCCCCGGACAGATGCTAACTATGGCTACACCTTC. Protein product: CASSPRTDANYGYTF.

The chain carries TRBV4-1 and TRBJ1-5; the match to TRBD1 covers 9 bases. V gave up 0 bases and J gave up 2 bases; unmatched junction bases: 8. Germline CDR1 MGHRA, CDR2 YSYEKL. This CDR3 region has 18 residues. The CDR3 bases are TGCGCCAGCAGCCAAGATGAAACAGGGGGCATGGGCAATCAGCCCCAGCATTTT. Amino acids: CASSQDETGGMGNQPQHF.

CDR3 loop: CASSLYAVSSGANVLTF. In nucleotides, the CDR3 is TGTGCCAGCAGTTTATATGCCGTTAGCTCTGGGGCCAACGTCCTGACTTTC. The rearrangement uses TRBV27 and TRBJ2-6; D gene unclear. Germline V gene lookup returns CDR1 MNHEY and CDR2 SMNVEV (reference sequence). The CDR3 covers 17 residues. Trimming removed 1 base from V and 0 bases from J, with 10 bases in between. Variable domain in full (rest from reference TRBV27 and TRBJ2-6): EAQVTQNPRYLITVTGKKLTVTCSQNMNHEYMSWYRQDPGLGLRQIYYSMNVEVTDKGDVPEGYKVSRKEKRNFPLILESPSPNQTSLYFCASSLYAVSSGANVLTFGAGSRLTVL.